These 21 T cell receptor beta chains came from one sample sequenced in a study of blood T cells in healthy people across ages. A sample-barcoded 5' primer and a J-beta primer mix were used in a second PCR of about 7 to 11 cycles. MiXCR was run by TCRdb on the 5' RACE reads, yielding one entry per CDR3 protein. Of some 900,000 distinct CDR3 sequences detected, 40% to 60% appear once; the ten largest clones hold roughly 13%. The specimen sequenced was blood. These receptors were taken from a man aged 25 to 40 in good health.

V and J are TRBV12-3 or TRBV12-4 and TRBJ2-3; D is unclear. Trimming cost V 8 bases and J 0 bases, with 9 bases left between them. This CDR3 has 13 residues. The CDR3 loop reads CASGITSTDTQYF. The CDR3 DNA reads TGTGCCAGCGGCATTACTAGCACAGATACGCAGTATTTT.

This clonotype was recorded a few times. The genes are TRBV25-1 and TRBJ2-4, with D unresolved. CDR3 size: 14 residues. The V and J ends lost 3 bases and 6 bases respectively, with 12 bases between them. Per the germline V gene, CDR1 is MGHDK and CDR2 is SYGVNS. The CDR3 sequence is CASSDPLGINIQYF. CDR3 in DNA: TGTGCCAGCAGTGACCCCCTGGGGATAAACATTCAGTACTTC.

This clonotype occurred a few times. The chain couples TRBV3-1 to TRBJ2-1, with 7 bases identical to TRBD1. V shed 4 bases, J shed 5 bases, and the junction held 5 bases outside the gene matches. This CDR3 is built from 14 residues. Germline-derived CDR1 and CDR2 are LGHDT and YNNKEL (reference sequence). This chain's CDR3 is CASSPRDSNNEQFF. Here the CDR3 DNA reads TGTGCCAGCAGCCCCCGGGACAGTAACAATGAGCAGTTCTTC.

This chain joins TRBV6-1 and TRBJ1-5; D remains ambiguous. Germline V gene lookup returns CDR1 MNHNS and CDR2 SASEGT. V lost 6 bases and J lost 1, with 10 bases in between. This CDR3 spans 14 amino acids. CDR3 nucleotide sequence: TGTGCCAGCAGGGGAGGAATCAGCAATCAGCCCCAGCATTTT. Translation: CASRGGISNQPQHF.

This rearrangement joins TRBV21-1 to TRBJ1-4; TRBD1 is taken as the D call from the table, unchecked against the DNA. TRBV21-1 is a known pseudogene. The CDR3 consists of 10 residues. CDR3 nucleotide sequence: TGTGCCAGCTGGGGGGGCGAGGTGTTTTTT. Translation gives CASWGGEVFF.

The rearrangement uses TRBV27 and TRBJ2-3; maybe TRBD2 (6 bases). Germline V gene lookup returns CDR1 MNHEY and CDR2 SMNVEV (reference sequence). This CDR3 contains 14 residues. Trimming took 11 bases from V and 0 from J, leaving 15 bases between them. The chain's CDR3 is CAARRGSSTDTQYF. The CDR3, as DNA: TGTGCCGCTAGACGGGGGTCTAGCACAGATACGCAGTATTTT.

In regard to this clonotype: A single base separates this from a much larger clone, so it may be a read error. This sequence joins TRBV11-2 and TRBJ2-1; tentative D call: TRBD1 (6 bases). The germline V gene has CDR1 SGHAT and CDR2 FQNNGV. V lost 4 bases to trimming and J lost 7 bases, with 8 bases between them. The CDR3 loop spans 12 amino acids. The CDR3, as DNA: TGTGCCAGCAGCTATACAGGGAATGAGCAGTTCTTC. Its protein product is CASSYTGNEQFF.

The V call is TRBV5-1, the J call TRBJ2-6; 7 bases line up with TRBD1. V shed 4 bases, J shed 1 base, and the junction held 2 bases outside the gene matches. This CDR3 is built from 15 residues. In germline, CDR1 is SGHRS, CDR2 YFSETQ. This CDR3 is CASSARGSGANVLTF. Here the CDR3 DNA reads TGCGCCAGCAGCGCCAGGGGGTCTGGGGCCAACGTCCTGACTTTC.

J is TRBJ1-5 and V is TRBV20-1; D unresolved. The CDR3 covers 15 residues. V was trimmed by 6 bases and J by 2 bases, leaving 17 bases between them. Germline values: CDR1 DFQATT, CDR2 SNEGSKA (reference sequence). CDR3 sequence: CSAISRTRGNQPQHF. As DNA, the CDR3 is TGCAGTGCCATTTCCCGAACGCGGGGCAATCAGCCCCAGCATTTT.

The chain has TRBV7-2 and TRBJ1-5; TRBD1 aligns across 9 bases. The germline V gene has CDR1 SGHTA and CDR2 FQGNSA. V trimming: 2 bases; J trimming: 3 bases; junction bases outside the gene matches: 5. The CDR3 is 16 amino acids. The CDR3 region has the DNA TGTGCCAGCAGCTTAAACAGGGACAGGGTCAATCAGCCCCAGCATTTT. As protein: CASSLNRDRVNQPQHF. The variable domain in full, with the rest retrieved from reference TRBV7-2 and TRBJ1-5, is GAGVSQSPSNKVTEKGKDVELRCDPISGHTALYWYRQSLGQGLEFLIYFQGNSAPDKSGLPSDRFSAERTGGSVSTLTIQRTQQEDSAVYLCASSLNRDRVNQPQHFGDGTRLSIL.

V is TRBV4-3 and J is TRBJ2-1; a weak D match, TRBD2 (5 bases). The CDR3 length is 13 residues. V was trimmed by 4 bases and J by 4 bases, leaving 8 bases between them. Germline assignment: CDR1 LGHNA and CDR2 YSLEER. The CDR3 sequence: CASSPRTYNEQFF. DNA of the CDR3: TGCGCCAGCAGCCCCCGGACTTACAATGAGCAGTTCTTC.

This clonotype has more than one count but fewer than ten. The gene calls are TRBV5-1 and TRBJ2-7, with TRBD1 matching 9 bases. The CDR3 is 15 residues long. V lost 4 bases to trimming and J lost 1 base; unmatched junction nucleotides: 6. Germline V lookup: CDR1 SGHRS, CDR2 YFSETQ. The CDR3 sequence: CASSRTGELSYEQYF. The DNA of the CDR3 is TGCGCCAGCAGCAGGACAGGGGAGTTGTCCTACGAGCAGTACTTC.

In its sample, this clonotype was seen a few times. The rearrangement links TRBV7-3 to TRBJ2-1, with D unclear. Deletions cut 3 bases from V and 8 bases from J, with 17 bases between. Germline V CDR1 and CDR2: SGHTA, FQGTGA. The CDR3 covers 15 residues. The CDR3 bases are TGTGCCAGCAGCTTTGGCAGGACCCCAAACGATGAGCAGTTCTTC. Amino acid sequence: CASSFGRTPNDEQFF.

V and J are TRBV4-2 and TRBJ2-3; tentative D call: TRBD2 (7 bases). CDR3 length: 16 residues. Trimming took 1 base from V and 5 from J, leaving 16 bases between them. The germline CDR1 and CDR2 sequences are LGHNA and YNFKEQ. CDR3 protein: CASSQGSAGAVDTQYF. The CDR3 nucleotides are TGTGCCAGCAGCCAAGGAAGCGCGGGGGCGGTAGATACGCAGTATTTT.

This chain joins TRBV25-1 and TRBJ2-5; no reliable D call. Germline lookup yields CDR1 MGHDK and CDR2 SYGVNS. The CDR3 spans 13 residues. V lost 5 bases, J lost 5 bases, and 12 bases lay in between. CDR3 nucleotide sequence: TGTGCCAGCAGTATAAGCACCGTGGAGACCCAGTACTTC. Translated: CASSISTVETQYF. The complete variable domain, with remaining parts taken from reference TRBV25-1 and TRBJ2-5, reads EADIYQTPRYLVIGTGKKITLECSQTMGHDKMYWYQQDPGMELHLIHYSYGVNSTEKGDLSSESTVSRIRTEHFPLTLESARPSHTSQYLCASSISTVETQYFGPGTRLLVL.

This clonotype has only a few counts. V is TRBV4-1 and J is TRBJ2-4, with D unclear. The CDR3 length is 15 residues. In germline, CDR1 is MGHRA, CDR2 YSYEKL. Trimming pared 4 bases from V and 0 bases from J, leaving 10 bases between. CDR3 protein: CASSRLQIAKNIQYF. The CDR3 DNA follows: TGCGCCAGCAGCCGCCTACAGATAGCCAAAAACATTCAGTACTTC.

V usage is TRBV10-3 and J usage is TRBJ2-1; D is uncertain. Germline V lookup: CDR1 ENHRY, CDR2 SYGVKD. The CDR3 is made up of 15 amino acids. Trimming shortened V by 7 bases and J by 8 bases, and 21 bases separated the two germline ends. DNA of the CDR3: TGTGCCATCACTAACCCGGGTCCCGGCGGCGATGAGCAGTTCTTC. It translates to CAITNPGPGGDEQFF.

This clonotype was picked up one time. The rearrangement joins TRBV4-2 to TRBJ2-5; D tentatively fits TRBD1 or TRBD2 (6 bases each). The end of the DNA is better explained by TRBJ2-7, so the J call may be wrong. Per the germline V gene, CDR1 is LGHNA and CDR2 is YNFKEQ. The CDR3 covers 15 residues. CDR3 amino acids: CASSQMGGFRNEQYF. CDR3 nucleotides: TGTGCCAGCAGCCAAATGGGGGGCTTTAGGAACGAGCAGTACTTC.

The chain links TRBV5-1 to TRBJ1-1; tentative D call: TRBD1 (6 bases). Deletions cut 3 bases from V and 8 bases from J, with 17 bases between. This CDR3 contains 14 residues. Per germline, CDR1 SGHRS and CDR2 YFSETQ. For the CDR3, the DNA is TGCGCCAGCAGCTCCGCCGGGGGGCAAGCCGAAGCTTTCTTT. Its protein product is CASSSAGGQAEAFF.

CDR3: CASSHHGPRDNEQFF. The CDR3 bases are TGTGCCAGCAGCCACCACGGCCCTCGGGACAATGAGCAGTTCTTC. V is TRBV13 and J is TRBJ2-1; D gene unclear. V dropped 5 bases and J dropped 5 bases, with 16 bases sitting between them. Germline V gene lookup returns CDR1 PRHDT and CDR2 FYEKMQ (reference sequence). CDR3 length: 15 residues.

The sample holds a few counts of this clonotype. The CDR3 nucleotides are TGTGCCAGCACCATTGGACAGACCCAGTACTTC. Protein product: CASTIGQTQYF. The chain recombines TRBV6-5 with TRBJ2-5; D is undetermined. Trimming removed 7 bases from V and 6 bases from J, with 9 bases in between. Germline V gives CDR1 MNHEY, CDR2 SVGAGI. The CDR3 sequence is 11 residues long.